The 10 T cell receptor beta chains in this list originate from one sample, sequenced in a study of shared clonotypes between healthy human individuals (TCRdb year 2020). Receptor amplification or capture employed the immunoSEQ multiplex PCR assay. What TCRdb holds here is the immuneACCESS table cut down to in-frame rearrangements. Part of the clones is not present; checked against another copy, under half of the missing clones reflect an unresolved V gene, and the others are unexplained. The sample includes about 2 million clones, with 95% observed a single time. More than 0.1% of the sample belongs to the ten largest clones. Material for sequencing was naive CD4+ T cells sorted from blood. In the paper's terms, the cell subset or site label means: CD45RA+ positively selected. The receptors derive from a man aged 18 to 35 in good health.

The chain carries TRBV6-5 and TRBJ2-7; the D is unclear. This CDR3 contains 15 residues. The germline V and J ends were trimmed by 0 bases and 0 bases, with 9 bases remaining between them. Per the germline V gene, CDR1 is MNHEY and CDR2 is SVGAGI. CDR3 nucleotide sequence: TGTGCCAGCAGTTACTCGGGGAAGAGCTCCTACGAGCAGTACTTC. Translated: CASSYSGKSSYEQYF.

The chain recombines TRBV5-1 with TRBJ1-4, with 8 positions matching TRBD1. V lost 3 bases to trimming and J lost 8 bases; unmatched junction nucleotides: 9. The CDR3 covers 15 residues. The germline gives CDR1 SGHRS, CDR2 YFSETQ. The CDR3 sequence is CASSSQGGLEEKLFF. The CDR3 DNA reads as TGCGCCAGCAGCTCACAGGGGGGGTTAGAGGAAAAACTGTTTTTT. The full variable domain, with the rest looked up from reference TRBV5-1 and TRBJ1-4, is KAGVTQTPRYLIKTRGQQVTLSCSPISGHRSVSWYQQTPGQGLQFLFEYFSETQRNKGNFPGRFSGRQFSNSRSEMNVSTLELGDSALYLCASSSQGGLEEKLFFGSGTQLSVL.

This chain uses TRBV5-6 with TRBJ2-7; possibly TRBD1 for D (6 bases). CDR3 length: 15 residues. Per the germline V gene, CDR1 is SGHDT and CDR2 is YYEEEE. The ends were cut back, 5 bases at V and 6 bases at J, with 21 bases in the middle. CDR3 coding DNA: TGTGCCAGCAGAGGGCTCAGGGGAATAGGGCGCGAGCAGTACTTC. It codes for CASRGLRGIGREQYF.

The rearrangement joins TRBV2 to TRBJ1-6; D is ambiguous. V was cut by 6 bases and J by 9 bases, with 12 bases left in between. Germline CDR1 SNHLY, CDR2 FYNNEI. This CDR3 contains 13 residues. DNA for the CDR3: TGTGCCAGCAGAGAGATAGCAGGTTCACCCCTCCACTTT. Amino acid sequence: CASREIAGSPLHF.

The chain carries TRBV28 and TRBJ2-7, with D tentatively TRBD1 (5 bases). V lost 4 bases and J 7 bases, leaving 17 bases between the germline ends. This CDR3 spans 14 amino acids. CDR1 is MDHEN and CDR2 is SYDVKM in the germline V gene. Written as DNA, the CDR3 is TGTGCCAGCAGTTCTAGACAGAGGACGAAAGAGCAGTACTTC. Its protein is CASSSRQRTKEQYF. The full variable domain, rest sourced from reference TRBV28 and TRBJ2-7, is DVKVTQSSRYLVKRTGEKVFLECVQDMDHENMFWYRQDPGLGLRLIYFSYDVKMKEKGDIPEGYSVSREKKERFSLILESASTNQTSMYLCASSSRQRTKEQYFGPGTRLTVT.

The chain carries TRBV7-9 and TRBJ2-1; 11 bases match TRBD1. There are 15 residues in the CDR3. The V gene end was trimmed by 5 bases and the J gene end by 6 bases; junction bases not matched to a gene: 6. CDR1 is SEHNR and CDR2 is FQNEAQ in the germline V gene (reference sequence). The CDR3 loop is CASSTSGTGGNEQFF. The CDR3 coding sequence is TGTGCCAGCAGCACTTCCGGGACAGGGGGCAATGAGCAGTTCTTC.

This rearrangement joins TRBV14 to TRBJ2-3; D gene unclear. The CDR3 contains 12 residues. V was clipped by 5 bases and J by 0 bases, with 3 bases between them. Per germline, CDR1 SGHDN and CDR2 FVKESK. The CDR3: CASSISTDTQYF. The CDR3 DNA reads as TGTGCCAGCAGCATCAGCACAGATACGCAGTATTTT.

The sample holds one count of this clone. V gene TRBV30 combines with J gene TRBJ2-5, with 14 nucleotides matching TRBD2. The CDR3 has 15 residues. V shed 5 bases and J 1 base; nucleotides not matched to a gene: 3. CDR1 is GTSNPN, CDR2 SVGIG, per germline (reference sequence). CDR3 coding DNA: TGTGCCTGGCGACTAGCGGGGGGGCCCCAAGAGACCCAGTACTTC. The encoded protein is CAWRLAGGPQETQYF.

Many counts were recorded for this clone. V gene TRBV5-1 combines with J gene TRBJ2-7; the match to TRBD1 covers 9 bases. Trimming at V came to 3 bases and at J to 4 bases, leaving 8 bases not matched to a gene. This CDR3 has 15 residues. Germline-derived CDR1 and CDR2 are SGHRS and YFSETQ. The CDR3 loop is CASSSWVGQGYEQYF. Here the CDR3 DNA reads TGCGCCAGCAGCTCGTGGGTAGGACAGGGGTACGAGCAGTACTTC.

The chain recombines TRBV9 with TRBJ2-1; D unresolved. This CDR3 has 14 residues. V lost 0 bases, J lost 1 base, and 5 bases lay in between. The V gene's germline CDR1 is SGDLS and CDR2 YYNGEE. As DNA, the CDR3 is TGTGCCAGCAGCGTAGAGAGGTCCTACAATGAGCAGTTCTTC. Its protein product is CASSVERSYNEQFF.